This entry is about one T cell receptor (beta chain). Per the original methods: Scientists estimated how many nucleated cells there were by amplifying reference gene primers. The method was immunoSEQ multiplex PCR; TCRdb's version includes in-frame clones alone and lacks a portion of them. V, J and clone size are taken as reported in that table, and D and trimming were inferred from the DNA itself. The table has just over 300,000 clones, under 90% seen once; the top ten hold about 4.1%. Those who participated ranged in age from roughly 18 to 89 years and resided in 20 to 25 US areas. Allocation to cohorts depended on clinical history reported by the participants. This record comes from a study of blood T cell repertoires in COVID-19. Per germline, CDR1 MDHEN and CDR2 SYDVKM. The CDR3 is 15 residues long. V lost 2 bases and J lost 10; bases outside the gene matches: 10.

This rearrangement joins TRBV28 to TRBJ1-5, with 8 nucleotides matching TRBD1. The sample was PBMCs or T cells enriched from blood (not recorded which). This sequence originates from a young man who had recovered from COVID-19. CDR3 DNA sequence: TGTGCCAGCAGTTTACTCGGACAGGGAGGTCACCCCCAGCATTTT. Encoded protein: CASSLLGQGGHPQHF.